These T cell receptor beta chains were read from a single sample in a study of monozygotic twins with inflammatory bowel disease. From its re-call of the 5' RACE reads, TCRdb lists each CDR3 protein once, without DNA. This sample contains around 380,000 distinct CDR3 sequences. Sequences were obtained from blood. These receptors were taken from a human donor with ulcerative colitis or Crohn's disease, or a healthy co-twin of an affected twin (not recorded which). Each CDR3 is given with its conserved first and last residue.

CDR3 protein: CASSPQQGLFGNTIYF; V gene: TRBV27; J gene: TRBJ1-3
CDR3 protein: CASSLNRKETQYF; V gene: TRBV7-9; J gene: TRBJ2-5
CDR3 protein: CASSFPGGLRDEQFF; V gene: TRBV5-4; J gene: TRBJ2-1
CDR3 protein: CASSSFPGGIGEKLFF; V gene: TRBV7-2; J gene: TRBJ1-4
CDR3 protein: CASKDMGNQPQHF; V gene: TRBV10-2; J gene: TRBJ1-5
CDR3 protein: CAWTRTVNQPQHF; V gene: TRBV30; J gene: TRBJ1-5
CDR3 protein: CASSADLGQSHNEKLFF; V gene: TRBV25-1; J gene: TRBJ1-4
CDR3 protein: CASRETSYEQYF; V gene: TRBV6-2/TRBV6-3; J gene: TRBJ2-7
CDR3 protein: CSAMTSGRSYNEQFF; V gene: TRBV20-1; J gene: TRBJ2-1
CDR3 protein: CASSYWQGASETQYF; V gene: TRBV6-5; J gene: TRBJ2-5
CDR3 protein: CASSLWVDRGAFF; V gene: TRBV5-6; J gene: TRBJ1-1
CDR3 protein: CASSFQLRDGYTF; V gene: TRBV11-1; J gene: TRBJ1-2
CDR3 protein: CASSHVTSGSYNEQFF; V gene: TRBV7-9; J gene: TRBJ2-1
CDR3 protein: CASSAPVGETQYF; V gene: TRBV7-8; J gene: TRBJ2-5
CDR3 protein: CRANTGSRLGEQYF; V gene: TRBV20-1; J gene: TRBJ2-7
CDR3 protein: CASSQDSGDNEQFF; V gene: TRBV4-3; J gene: TRBJ2-1
CDR3 protein: CSARAHTDTQYF; V gene: TRBV20-1; J gene: TRBJ2-3
CDR3 protein: CAWRGDRGNEKLFF; V gene: TRBV30; J gene: TRBJ1-4
CDR3 protein: CASSYSRTYGYTF; V gene: TRBV6-2/TRBV6-3; J gene: TRBJ1-2
CDR3 protein: CASSPGTSSGELFF; V gene: TRBV5-1; J gene: TRBJ2-2
CDR3 protein: CASSSKRGAKETQYF; V gene: TRBV7-9; J gene: TRBJ2-5
CDR3 protein: CAWSVKVGGGRTEAFF; V gene: TRBV30; J gene: TRBJ1-1
CDR3 protein: CSARTSGSNEQFF; V gene: TRBV29-1; J gene: TRBJ2-1
CDR3 protein: CASSPRDQGYNEQFF; V gene: TRBV11-3; J gene: TRBJ2-1
CDR3 protein: CASRYSGGTDTQYF; V gene: TRBV6-5; J gene: TRBJ2-3
CDR3 protein: CAWSVLGTLGANVLTF; V gene: TRBV30; J gene: TRBJ2-6
CDR3 protein: CASSYFGGEQYF; V gene: TRBV6-2/TRBV6-3; J gene: TRBJ2-7
CDR3 protein: CASSQMGQGYEQYF; V gene: TRBV3-1; J gene: TRBJ2-7
CDR3 protein: CASSLPGENTVAFF; V gene: TRBV5-4; J gene: TRBJ1-1
CDR3 protein: CASSLDHPPGTQYF; V gene: TRBV11-2; J gene: TRBJ2-3
CDR3 protein: CASSLVFSSYNEQFF; V gene: TRBV7-2; J gene: TRBJ2-1
CDR3 protein: CASSLMAGDYNEQFF; V gene: TRBV12-3/TRBV12-4; J gene: TRBJ2-1
CDR3 protein: CASSFGAGGPQTQYF; V gene: TRBV7-7; J gene: TRBJ2-5
CDR3 protein: CASSLATGVWNEQFF; V gene: TRBV7-2; J gene: TRBJ2-1
CDR3 protein: CSVRSDLTAGANVLTF; V gene: TRBV29-1; J gene: TRBJ2-6
CDR3 protein: CASSQDSRRYEQYF; V gene: TRBV14; J gene: TRBJ2-7
CDR3 protein: CASSPGPWEDGYTF; V gene: TRBV5-1; J gene: TRBJ1-2
CDR3 protein: CASSSRTSGRLSYNEQFF; V gene: TRBV11-2; J gene: TRBJ2-1
CDR3 protein: CASSPFTASSYNEQFF; V gene: TRBV18; J gene: TRBJ2-1
CDR3 protein: CASSLNSGNTIYF; V gene: TRBV5-1; J gene: TRBJ1-3
CDR3 protein: CASSQGGTSGRASYNEQFF; V gene: TRBV3-1; J gene: TRBJ2-1
CDR3 protein: CASSINYEQYF; V gene: TRBV12-3/TRBV12-4; J gene: TRBJ2-7
CDR3 protein: CATSDFKGPGYGYTF; V gene: TRBV24-1; J gene: TRBJ1-2
CDR3 protein: CASSQGEWMRERGYTF; V gene: TRBV4-1; J gene: TRBJ1-2
CDR3 protein: CSANPSVAPAYEQYF; V gene: TRBV20-1; J gene: TRBJ2-7
CDR3 protein: CASSLGGIGGEQYF; V gene: TRBV27; J gene: TRBJ2-7